Listed here are 8 T cell receptor beta chains from one sample, sequenced in a study of cytomegalovirus exposure and HLA in healthy donors. The PCR made use of 60 Vbeta and 13 Jbeta primers. Profiling relied on immunoSEQ multiplex PCR, and the TCRdb table lists in-frame clones only, not all of them. This table holds under 200,000 clones, over 60% found once. The sequenced material came from PBMCs. The receptor set was obtained from a man aged 45-65 years in good health and CMV-seropositive.

V usage is TRBV6-1 and J usage is TRBJ1-5; weak D call: TRBD1 (5 bases). Germline assignment: CDR1 MNHNS and CDR2 SASEGT. CDR3 length equals 15 residues. Deletions cut 3 bases from V and 1 base from J, with 10 bases between. The CDR3 nucleotides are TGTGCCAGCAGTGAGGGGGGGATGAGCAATCAGCCCCAGCATTTT. Amino acids: CASSEGGMSNQPQHF.

This clone was observed a few times. The chain carries TRBV7-2 and TRBJ2-3; the D gene is possibly TRBD1 (5 bases). Trimming removed 2 bases at V and 4 bases at J, with 7 bases between. The germline gives CDR1 SGHTA, CDR2 FQGNSA. CDR3 size: 13 residues. The CDR3 bases are TGTGCCAGCAGCTTAACAGGCCCAGATACGCAGTATTTT. It translates to CASSLTGPDTQYF.

This chain uses TRBV6-1 with TRBJ2-5; 8 nucleotides align to TRBD2. The trim removed 3 bases at V and 4 bases at J, leaving 7 bases unmatched. CDR3 size: 15 residues. Looked up from germline, CDR1 is MNHNS and CDR2 is SASEGT. Here the CDR3 reads CASSDIPGGVETQYF. CDR3 nucleotides: TGTGCCAGCAGTGACATCCCGGGGGGGGTAGAGACCCAGTACTTC.

This chain links TRBV10-1 with TRBJ2-3, with D perhaps TRBD1 (6 bases). Trimming took 11 bases from V and 6 from J, leaving 33 bases between them. Germline V lookup: CDR1 WNHNN, CDR2 SYGVQD (reference sequence). The CDR3 is 18 residues long. The CDR3 nucleotides read TGCGCCGGGCCATACAAAAGGACAGACACAACCTGGGGGGATACGCAGTATTTT. Translated: CAGPYKRTDTTWGDTQYF.

The chain links TRBV7-9 to TRBJ1-6; a possible D gene is TRBD1 (6 bases). This CDR3 spans 14 amino acids. Trimming took off 6 bases at V and 9 bases at J, with 15 bases between the two ends. The germline V gene has CDR1 SEHNR and CDR2 FQNEAQ (reference sequence). In nucleotides, the CDR3 is TGTGCCAGCAGTCTGACAGGACCAAGTTCACCCCTCCACTTT. Its protein is CASSLTGPSSPLHF.

The rearrangement joins TRBV5-1 to TRBJ2-3, with 11 bases lining up with TRBD2. The CDR3 contains 16 residues. CDR1 is SGHRS, CDR2 YFSETQ, per germline. Trimming removed 4 bases from V and 2 bases from J; junction bases left unmatched: 6. CDR3 sequence: CASSQGLAALTDTQYF. The CDR3 DNA reads TGCGCCAGCAGCCAGGGACTAGCGGCGCTCACAGATACGCAGTATTTT.

The chain couples TRBV7-9 to TRBJ1-6; tentatively, D is TRBD1 (5 bases). The CDR3 covers 15 residues. Trimming took off 4 bases at V and 8 bases at J, with 15 bases between the two ends. The V gene's germline CDR1 is SEHNR and CDR2 FQNEAQ (reference sequence). CDR3 residues: CASSYGANRHSPLHF. The CDR3 nucleotides read TGTGCCAGCAGCTATGGGGCGAATCGGCATTCACCCCTCCACTTT.

This clone was observed a handful of times. V and J are TRBV7-8 and TRBJ1-1, with unresolved D. This CDR3 region has 14 residues. Deletions cut 1 base from V and 0 bases from J, with 6 bases between. Per germline, CDR1 SGHVS and CDR2 FQNEAQ. The CDR3 loop reads CASSLGGMNTEAFF. The CDR3 DNA reads TGTGCCAGCAGCTTAGGAGGGATGAACACTGAAGCTTTCTTT.